Listed here is a single T cell receptor beta chain. Its specificity is unknown. V was clipped by 2 bases and J by 2 bases, with 10 bases between them. Germline values: CDR1 MNHEY, CDR2 SMNVEV (reference sequence). The CDR3 runs 14 residues. The sample belongs to a study of shared clonotypes between healthy human individuals. General observations from the study: Sequencing depth was a factor that was expected to affect clonotype sharing among donors. Memory subsets had estimated richness that was generally smaller than that of naive subsets. Between a few donors, naive CD4 clonotypes were shared at a level of approximately 5%.

Sequencing was performed with immunoSEQ multiplex PCR; in TCRdb, only in-frame clones are kept and a portion is missing. The data contain 800,000 or so clones, roughly 96% of them seen just once; the ten biggest clones take up less than 0.25%. Selected positively for CCR7 and CD45RO-negative, naive CD8 cells excluded terminally differentiated effector memory CD45RA+ cells. This rearrangement joins TRBV27 to TRBJ2-7; D tentatively reads TRBD1 or TRBD2 (5 bases each). The sample consisted of naive CD8+ T cells sorted from blood. This receptor was taken from a man aged 25-40 years in good health. The CDR3: CASSLGVGAYEQYF. Written as DNA, the CDR3 is TGTGCCAGCAGTTTAGGTGTGGGGGCCTACGAGCAGTACTTC.